This T cell receptor (beta chain) was identified in a study of T cells in Graves' hyperthyroidism and ophthalmopathy. Points from the study as a whole: The majority of expanded thyroid clonotypes above 0.001 also appeared in blood.

This clonotype has a count of ten or more. No antigen is known for it. Researchers amplified the TCR beta CDR3 regions from RNA transcripts. TCR CDR3 regions were first amplified by RT-PCR with HTBI primers. MiXCR was run by TCRdb on the multiplex PCR reads, yielding one entry per CDR3 protein. In the table there are about 580,000 distinct CDR3 sequences, approximately 15% of which are singletons. Germline CDR1 is GTSNPN and CDR2 is SVGIG (reference sequence). The CDR3 is made up of 13 amino acids. V gave up 8 bases and J gave up 10 bases, with 20 bases separating them. The receptor was derived from a woman under 40 with Graves' hyperthyroidism that later progressed to Graves' ophthalmopathy. This chain uses TRBV30 with TRBJ1-4, with a tentative D call TRBD1 (5 bases). Sequencing was done on a sample of blood. CDR3 sequence (DNA): TGTGCCAGTACCGGGACTGGAGTTGGAAAACTGTTTTTT. It yields the protein CASTGTGVGKLFF.